The 22 T cell receptor beta chains reported below all come from one sample, sequenced in a study of early T cells in non-severe SARS-CoV-2 infection. TCRdb re-called the 5' RACE reads through MiXCR, storing one row per CDR3 protein. The sample lists 55,000 to 85,000 distinct CDR3 sequences; roughly an eighth were seen once. Sequencing input: whole blood. These TCRs come from an adult who was a healthcare worker with PCR-confirmed SARS-CoV-2 infection or an uninfected control (not recorded which).

In this sample, this clonotype turned up a few times. The J gene is TRBJ2-3, the V gene TRBV6-1; tentatively, D is TRBD1 (6 bases). The CDR3 totals 15 residues. From germline, CDR1 is MNHNS and CDR2 SASEGT. V lost 5 bases and J lost 0, with 12 bases in between. CDR3 sequence reads: CASSRTGPSTDTQYF. CDR3 sequence (DNA): TGTGCCAGCAGTCGTACAGGGCCGAGCACAGATACGCAGTATTTT.

This clonotype occurred many times. V usage is TRBV7-9 and J usage is TRBJ1-5; 7 bases agree with TRBD1. Germline values: CDR1 SEHNR, CDR2 FQNEAQ (reference sequence). The V and J ends lost 6 bases and 0 bases, in that order; junction bases with no gene match: 5. This CDR3 region has 15 residues. CDR3 amino acids: CASSRGQNSNQPQHF. As DNA, the CDR3 is TGTGCCAGCAGTCGGGGACAGAATAGCAATCAGCCCCAGCATTTT.

This clonotype has more than one count but fewer than ten. The chain joins TRBV7-2 to TRBJ2-5; 8 bases map to TRBD2. The CDR3 runs to 15 residues. The trim removed 1 base at V and 6 bases at J, leaving 7 bases unmatched. Germline values: CDR1 SGHTA, CDR2 FQGNSA. Here the CDR3 reads CASSLDGGAFQTQYF. The CDR3 DNA reads as TGTGCCAGCAGCTTAGACGGGGGGGCTTTTCAGACCCAGTACTTC.

The J gene is TRBJ1-3, the V gene TRBV29-1; D uncertain. Deletions cut 4 bases from V and 3 bases from J, with 7 bases between. Germline CDR1 is SQVTM and CDR2 is ANQGSEA. There are 12 residues in the CDR3. The CDR3 coding sequence is TGCAGCGTTGTAGTGGATGGAAACACCATATATTTT. This translates into CSVVVDGNTIYF.

The rearrangement joins TRBV20-1 to TRBJ2-3; TRBD2 matches 8 bases. The CDR3 loop spans 17 amino acids. J lost 2 bases, V lost 0 bases, and 10 bases had no gene match. CDR1 is DFQATT and CDR2 is SNEGSKA in the germline V gene (reference sequence). This chain's CDR3 is CSARDTGGGRVTDTQYF. For the CDR3, the DNA is TGCAGTGCTAGAGATACCGGGGGGGGCCGGGTCACAGATACGCAGTATTTT.

The chain employs TRBV27 and TRBJ2-1; 10 bases line up with TRBD1. The CDR3 covers 16 residues. CDR1 MNHEY and CDR2 SMNVEV come from the germline V gene (reference sequence). V dropped 5 bases and J dropped 7; count of bases not matched to a gene: 11. CDR3 loop: CASSILGQGVGNEQFF. CDR3 sequence (DNA): TGTGCCAGCAGTATACTAGGACAGGGGGTTGGGAATGAGCAGTTCTTC.

The J gene is TRBJ1-5, the V gene TRBV6-1; unclear D gene. The CDR3 is made up of 15 amino acids. The germline V and J ends were trimmed by 6 bases and 1 base, with 13 bases remaining between them. Germline loops: CDR1 MNHNS, CDR2 SASEGT. CDR3 sequence (DNA): TGTGCCAGCAGACAGAACAGTATCAGCAATCAGCCCCAGCATTTT. Protein: CASRQNSISNQPQHF.

This sequence joins TRBV10-3 and TRBJ2-3; 7 nucleotides align to TRBD1. The V gene end was trimmed by 7 bases and the J gene end by 2 bases; junction bases not matched to a gene: 15. The germline CDR1 and CDR2 sequences are ENHRY and SYGVKD. The CDR3 is made up of 17 amino acids. In DNA form, the CDR3 reads TGTGCCATCAATGCGGCCTTAGGGACAGCCAACACAGATACGCAGTATTTT. This gives the protein CAINAALGTANTDTQYF.

This clonotype was counted many times. The V call is TRBV29-1, the J call TRBJ2-3; D is uncertain. The V end was cut by 3 bases, the J end by 0 bases, with 7 bases between. CDR3 size: 13 residues. Germline CDR1 is SQVTM and CDR2 is ANQGSEA. CDR3 sequence reads: CSVDPTSTDTQYF. As DNA, the CDR3 is TGCAGCGTTGATCCCACTAGCACAGATACGCAGTATTTT.

The chain links TRBV7-2 to TRBJ2-7, with D perhaps being TRBD1 or TRBD2 (5 bases each). CDR1 and CDR2 (germline): SGHTA, FQGNSA. V lost 5 bases to trimming and J lost 2 bases, with 16 bases between them. This CDR3 has 15 residues. The CDR3 reads CASSTPRGATYEQYF. The CDR3 DNA follows: TGTGCCAGCAGCACCCCACGGGGCGCGACCTACGAGCAGTACTTC.

This CDR3 is CSANRGTAKNIQYF. In nucleotides, the CDR3 is TGCAGTGCTAACCGAGGAACAGCCAAAAACATTCAGTACTTC. The chain joins TRBV20-1 to TRBJ2-4; no definite D call. CDR3 size: 14 residues. The germline CDR1 and CDR2 sequences are DFQATT and SNEGSKA (reference sequence). Deletions cut 4 bases from V and 0 bases from J, with 10 bases between.

This sequence joins TRBV5-6 and TRBJ2-7; unclear D gene. Germline loops: CDR1 SGHDT, CDR2 YYEEEE. The ends were cut back, 1 base at V and 2 bases at J, with 10 bases in the middle. This CDR3 region has 14 residues. The CDR3 DNA follows: TGTGCCAGCAGCTTGAGTCACAATACCTACGAGCAGTACTTC. Encoded protein: CASSLSHNTYEQYF.

This clonotype showed up just a few times. This rearrangement joins TRBV29-1 to TRBJ1-1, with 12 bases aligning to TRBD1. After removal of 6 bases from V and 2 bases from J, the junction contained 7 bases not matched to a gene. This CDR3 has 15 residues. Germline lookup yields CDR1 SQVTM and CDR2 ANQGSEA. CDR3 region: CSVAGTGGPNTEAFF. Here the CDR3 DNA reads TGCAGCGTAGCCGGGACAGGGGGCCCTAACACTGAAGCTTTCTTT.

The V and J genes are TRBV29-1 and TRBJ1-2, with D unclear. The V end lost 5 bases, the J end lost 6 bases, and 13 bases lay between the germline ends. Germline CDR1 SQVTM, CDR2 ANQGSEA. The CDR3 runs to 12 residues. The CDR3 DNA reads as TGCAGCGTTAGAGGAGGCTCGGATGGCTACACCTTC. Translation: CSVRGGSDGYTF.

As to this clonotype: A single base separates this from a much larger clone, so it may be a read error. This rearrangement joins TRBV6-1 to TRBJ2-3; TRBD2 is a possible D gene (6 bases). The V gene's germline CDR1 is MNHNS and CDR2 SASEGT. The CDR3 extends over 16 amino acids. V was clipped by 4 bases and J by 5 bases, with 19 bases between them. The chain's CDR3 is CASSAMEGWRGDTQYF. DNA for the CDR3: TGTGCCAGCAGTGCCATGGAAGGGTGGAGGGGAGATACGCAGTATTTT.

This clonotype occurred a few times. CDR3 residues: CSVVVAALMNTEAFF. The CDR3 nucleotides are TGCAGCGTTGTAGTAGCAGCCCTGATGAACACTGAAGCTTTCTTT. The chain uses TRBV29-1 and TRBJ1-1, with D hard to call. This CDR3 contains 15 residues. The germline CDR1 and CDR2 sequences are SQVTM and ANQGSEA. V lost 4 bases, J lost 0 bases, and 15 bases lay in between.

This clonotype was counted between two and nine times. This chain links TRBV20-1 with TRBJ2-2; 8 bases fit TRBD1. The CDR3 is made up of 16 amino acids. With 2 bases clipped from V and 5 bases from J, the junction kept 10 bases outside the gene matches. Germline V gives CDR1 DFQATT, CDR2 SNEGSKA (reference sequence). DNA of the CDR3: TGCAGTGCTAGACCTCCTCAGACAGGGGAGACCGGGGAGCTGTTTTTT. Translated: CSARPPQTGETGELFF.

The chain carries TRBV28 and TRBJ2-7; maybe TRBD2 (5 bases). The CDR3 has 15 amino acids. The V end was cut by 5 bases, the J end by 4 bases, with 18 bases between. The germline V gene has CDR1 MDHEN and CDR2 SYDVKM. CDR3 region: CASSHTAGGEYEQYF. CDR3 coding DNA: TGTGCCAGCAGTCACACGGCGGGCGGCGAGTACGAGCAGTACTTC. The entire variable domain, with the rest obtained from reference TRBV28 and TRBJ2-7, is as follows: DVKVTQSSRYLVKRTGEKVFLECVQDMDHENMFWYRQDPGLGLRLIYFSYDVKMKEKGDIPEGYSVSREKKERFSLILESASTNQTSMYLCASSHTAGGEYEQYFGPGTRLTVT.

This clonotype was seen only a few times. This rearrangement joins TRBV20-1 to TRBJ1-2; 11 bases match TRBD1. Germline V gene data show CDR1 as DFQATT and CDR2 as SNEGSKA (reference sequence). V lost 3 bases and J lost 2; bases outside the gene matches: 5. This CDR3 region has 15 residues. As DNA, the CDR3 is TGCAGTGCTAGGCCGGGACAGGGGGTGAACTATGGCTACACCTTC. Its translation is CSARPGQGVNYGYTF.

The CDR3 sequence is CASGANRGGETQYF. DNA for the CDR3: TGTGCCAGCGGAGCCAACAGGGGCGGAGAGACCCAGTACTTC. V usage is TRBV3-1 and J usage is TRBJ2-5, with TRBD1 matching over 7 bases. J gave up 4 bases and V 8 bases, and 10 bases lay outside the gene matches. The CDR3 is 14 residues long. Germline lookup yields CDR1 LGHDT and CDR2 YNNKEL (reference sequence).

This clonotype was recorded a few times. This sequence joins TRBV7-2 and TRBJ2-5; 12 bases align to TRBD2. The junction had 1 base not matched to a gene; V was cut back by 5 bases and J by 0 bases. The length of the CDR3 is 15 residues. Per the germline V gene, CDR1 is SGHTA and CDR2 is FQGNSA. CDR3 DNA: TGTGCCAGCAGCCGGACTAGCGGGAACCAAGAGACCCAGTACTTC. It is translated as CASSRTSGNQETQYF.

This clonotype was detected once. The chain links TRBV10-3 to TRBJ2-3, with 7 positions matching TRBD2. The germline gives CDR1 ENHRY, CDR2 SYGVKD. V shed 5 bases and J 0 bases; nucleotides not matched to a gene: 8. CDR3 size: 16 residues. The CDR3 nucleotides read TGTGCCATCAGTCCCGGACTAGTCCTTAGCACAGATACGCAGTATTTT. Translated, it gives CAISPGLVLSTDTQYF.